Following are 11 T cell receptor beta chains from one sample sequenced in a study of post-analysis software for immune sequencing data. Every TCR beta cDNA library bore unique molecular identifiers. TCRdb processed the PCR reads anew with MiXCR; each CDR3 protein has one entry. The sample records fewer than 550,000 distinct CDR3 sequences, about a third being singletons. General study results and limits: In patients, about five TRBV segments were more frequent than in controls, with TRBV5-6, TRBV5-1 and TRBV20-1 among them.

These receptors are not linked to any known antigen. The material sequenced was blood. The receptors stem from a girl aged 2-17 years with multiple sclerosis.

CDR3 sequence reads: CASKGTIDHTQYF. The CDR3 region has the DNA TGTGCCAGCAAGGGGACCATTGATCATACGCAGTATTTT. The chain links TRBV28 to TRBJ2-3, with D perhaps assigned TRBD1 or TRBD2 (5 bases each). V lost 7 bases and J lost 7, with 15 bases in between. The CDR3 has 13 amino acids. Germline V gene sequence: CDR1 MDHEN, CDR2 SYDVKM.

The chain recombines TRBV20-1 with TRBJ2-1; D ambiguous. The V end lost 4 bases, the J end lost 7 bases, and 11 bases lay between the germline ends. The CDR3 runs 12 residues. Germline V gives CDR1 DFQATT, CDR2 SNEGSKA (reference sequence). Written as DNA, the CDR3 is TGCAGTGCTATCCGGGCCGGTAATGAGCAGTTCTTC. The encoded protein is CSAIRAGNEQFF.

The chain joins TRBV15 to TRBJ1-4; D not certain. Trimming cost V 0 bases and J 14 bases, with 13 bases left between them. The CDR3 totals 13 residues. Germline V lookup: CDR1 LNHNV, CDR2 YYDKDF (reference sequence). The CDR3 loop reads CATSRDPPDGLFF. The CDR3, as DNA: TGTGCCACCAGCAGAGACCCCCCCGACGGGCTGTTTTTT.

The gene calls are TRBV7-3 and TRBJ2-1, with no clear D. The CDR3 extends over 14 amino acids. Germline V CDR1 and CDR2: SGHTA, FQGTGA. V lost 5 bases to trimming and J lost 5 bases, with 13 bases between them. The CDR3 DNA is TGTGCCAGCAGCGGACGGGTAGGAAACAATGAGCAGTTCTTC. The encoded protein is CASSGRVGNNEQFF.

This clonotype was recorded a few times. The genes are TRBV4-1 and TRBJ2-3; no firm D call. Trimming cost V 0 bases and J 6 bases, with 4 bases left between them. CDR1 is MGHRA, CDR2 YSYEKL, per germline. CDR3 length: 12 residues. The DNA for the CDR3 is TGCGCCAGCAGCCAAGATTCGGATACGCAGTATTTT. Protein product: CASSQDSDTQYF.

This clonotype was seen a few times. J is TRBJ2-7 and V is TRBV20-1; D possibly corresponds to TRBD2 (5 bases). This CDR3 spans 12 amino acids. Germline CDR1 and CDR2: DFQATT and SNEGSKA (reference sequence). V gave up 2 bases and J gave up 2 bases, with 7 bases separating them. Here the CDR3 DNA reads TGCAGTGCTAGAAGCGGTCCCTACGAGCAGTACTTC. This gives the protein CSARSGPYEQYF.

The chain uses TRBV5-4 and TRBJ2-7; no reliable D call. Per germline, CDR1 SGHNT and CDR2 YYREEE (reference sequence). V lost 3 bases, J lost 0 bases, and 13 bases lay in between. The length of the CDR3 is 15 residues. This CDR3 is CASSSKKQSSYEQYF. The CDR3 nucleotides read TGTGCCAGCAGCTCTAAAAAACAGAGCTCCTACGAGCAGTACTTC. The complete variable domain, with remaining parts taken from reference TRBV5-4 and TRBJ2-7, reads ETGVTQSPTHLIKTRGQQVTLRCSSQSGHNTVSWYQQALGQGPQFIFQYYREEENGRGNFPPRFSGLQFPNYSSELNVNALELDDSALYLCASSSKKQSSYEQYFGPGTRLTVT.

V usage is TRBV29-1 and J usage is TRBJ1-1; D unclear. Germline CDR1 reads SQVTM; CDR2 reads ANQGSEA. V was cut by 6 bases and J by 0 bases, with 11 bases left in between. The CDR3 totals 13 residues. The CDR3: CSVKVQMNTEAFF. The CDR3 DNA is TGCAGCGTGAAGGTTCAGATGAACACTGAAGCTTTCTTT.

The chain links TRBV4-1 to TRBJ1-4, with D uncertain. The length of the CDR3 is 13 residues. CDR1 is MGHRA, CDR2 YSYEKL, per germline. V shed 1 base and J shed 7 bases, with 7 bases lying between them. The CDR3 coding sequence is TGCGCCAGCAGCCAAGTATTCGGTGAAAAACTGTTTTTT. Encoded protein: CASSQVFGEKLFF.

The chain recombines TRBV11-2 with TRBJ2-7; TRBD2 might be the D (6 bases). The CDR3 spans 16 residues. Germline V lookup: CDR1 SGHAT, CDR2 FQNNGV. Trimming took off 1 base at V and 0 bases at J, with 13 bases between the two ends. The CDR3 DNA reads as TGTGCCAGCAGCTTAGGACTAGGGTTCGGCTCCTACGAGCAGTACTTC. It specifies CASSLGLGFGSYEQYF.

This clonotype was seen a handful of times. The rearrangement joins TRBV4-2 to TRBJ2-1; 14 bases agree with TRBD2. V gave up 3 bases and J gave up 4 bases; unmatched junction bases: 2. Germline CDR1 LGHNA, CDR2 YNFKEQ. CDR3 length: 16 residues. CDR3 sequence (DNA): TGTGCCAGCAGCCAGACTAGCGGGGGGGGTTACAATGAGCAGTTCTTC. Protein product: CASSQTSGGGYNEQFF.